This TCR beta chain was observed in a study of beta chain features in type 1 diabetes. Study outcomes and limitations: Highly expressing activated T cells could be over-counted with a cDNA template. Fewer insertions but more deletions were seen at VDJ junctions in type 1 diabetes patients.

This clone has a handful of counts. Its antigen remains unidentified. Expressed TCRB transcripts were sequenced, since all the RNA that had been isolated was reverse transcribed. The data were produced by immunoSEQ multiplex PCR, yet TCRdb's version contains in-frame clones alone and is incomplete. This sample has some 360,000 clones, with roughly a fifth found just once. In total, each donor contributed a single heparinised blood draw that averaged about 100 mL. V shed 8 bases and J shed 5 bases, with 17 bases lying between them. Germline V CDR1 and CDR2: SEHNR, FQNEAQ (reference sequence). This CDR3 contains 14 residues.

The TCR comes from a woman under 30 in good health. The rearrangement uses TRBV7-9 and TRBJ2-3; the D gene is possibly TRBD1 (7 bases). Sequencing was done on a sample of naive CD4+ T cells from blood. CDR3 DNA sequence: TGTGCCAGCCCCCAGGGGGGCCACGGAGATACGCAGTATTTT. Residues: CASPQGGHGDTQYF.